Below, one TCR beta chain is given with its context. The sample belongs to a study of blood T cell repertoires in COVID-19. Background on the study: Samples representing acute and convalescent COVID-19 were sourced from the United States, Italy and Spain. T cells, B-cell-depleted T cells, or PBMCs supplied cDNA or gDNA.

Method: immunoSEQ multiplex PCR; TCRdb's copy keeps in-frame clones and lacks some. The sample consists of about 150,000 clones, 75% to 85% of them appearing once. Patients in Seattle were enrolled during active infection, then followed longitudinally. The CDR3 loop spans 13 amino acids. Per germline, CDR1 LNHDA and CDR2 SQIVND (reference sequence). Between the trimmed V and J ends, which lost 5 bases and 1 base, there was a span of 8 bases. Sequences were obtained from peripheral blood. The chain combines TRBV19 with TRBJ2-5; TRBD2 is a possible D gene (6 bases). This sequence was found in a woman aged 55 to 70 with COVID-19, enrolled during active disease. The CDR3: CASSAGPQETQYF. The DNA of the CDR3 is TGTGCCAGTAGTGCGGGGCCCCAAGAGACCCAGTACTTC.